This paragraph reports one T cell receptor beta chain. No antigen is known for it. The data are from a study of beta chain features in type 1 diabetes. Broader study findings: There was a possibility that cDNA sequencing over-represented cells with high TCR expression. There was a moderate but significant shortening of TCRB CDR3s in all four CD4+ subsets of Type 1 diabetes patients. A potential influence of HLA type upon TCRB rearrangement remained unresolved herein.

Since all of the isolated RNA was reverse transcribed, expressed TCRB transcripts were what got sequenced. This table comes from immunoSEQ multiplex PCR, and its TCRdb copy is limited to in-frame clones, with some not included. The sample carries some 270,000 clones, approximately 8.1% recorded once. Germline lookup yields CDR1 SEHNR and CDR2 FQNEAQ (reference sequence). V lost 5 bases and J lost 3, with 22 bases in between. This CDR3 comprises 17 residues. Staining for CD45RO/CCR7/CD25/CD127/CD95/CD27 allowed sorting of CD4+ naive, central memory, regulatory and stem cell-like memory cells. The sequencing sample was made of central memory CD4+ T cells from blood. V gene TRBV7-9 combines with J gene TRBJ1-1; possible D gene TRBD1, 6 bases. This receptor was obtained from a young woman in good health. The CDR3 DNA reads TGTGCCAGCAGCCCCCCGCTCATTTCGGACAGAGACACTGAAGCTTTCTTT. Translated: CASSPPLISDRDTEAFF. The full variable domain, with the rest looked up from reference TRBV7-9 and TRBJ1-1, is DTGVSQNPRHKITKRGQNVTFRCDPISEHNRLYWYRQTLGQGPEFLTYFQNEAQLEKSRLLSDRFSAERPKGSFSTLEIQRTEQGDSAMYLCASSPPLISDRDTEAFFGQGTRLTVV.